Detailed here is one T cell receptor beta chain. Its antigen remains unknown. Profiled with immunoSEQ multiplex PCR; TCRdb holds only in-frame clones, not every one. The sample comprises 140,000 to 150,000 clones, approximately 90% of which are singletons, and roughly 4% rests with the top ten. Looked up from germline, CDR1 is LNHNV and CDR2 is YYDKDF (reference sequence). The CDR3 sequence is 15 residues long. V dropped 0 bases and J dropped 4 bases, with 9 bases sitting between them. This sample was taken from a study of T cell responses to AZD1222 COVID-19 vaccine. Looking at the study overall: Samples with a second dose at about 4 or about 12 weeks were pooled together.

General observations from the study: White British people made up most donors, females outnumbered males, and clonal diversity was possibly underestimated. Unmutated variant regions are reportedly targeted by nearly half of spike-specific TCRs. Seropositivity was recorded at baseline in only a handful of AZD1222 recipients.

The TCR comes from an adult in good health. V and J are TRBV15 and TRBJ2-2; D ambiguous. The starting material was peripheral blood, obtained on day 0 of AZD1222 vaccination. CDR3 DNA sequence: TGTGCCACCAGCAGAGATGGTCAGCCCACCGGGGAGCTGTTTTTT. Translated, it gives CATSRDGQPTGELFF.